The present entry profiles one T cell receptor (beta chain) with its context. The sample holds many counts of this clone. Its antigen has not been determined. Per-base quality was not reported, and no clone a single base away is much larger than it. Reading the label with the study, this specimen's treatment or condition is: high-dose cyclophosphamide on days +3 and +4 as single-agent GVHD prophylaxis. PTCy patients received busulfan and fludarabine conditioning, a related or unrelated marrow graft, and cyclophosphamide on days +3 and +4. The PTCy-treated patients were drawn from a prospective, multi-institutional clinical trial. Mononuclear cells from peripheral blood and bone marrow were separated by Ficoll-Hypaque density centrifugation and then cryopreserved. The CDR3 runs 15 residues from the cysteine to the phenylalanine. The retained sequence is limited to the CDR3, 45 bases, with the frame set at the first base. Sequences SGHTA (CDR1) and FQGNSA (CDR2) are obtained from the germline V gene. V is reduced by 1 base and J by 1 base, leaving a spacing of 8 bases between them.

Genomic DNA was the input for TRB sequencing, which was run either with the immunoSEQ assay at survey resolution or with the hsTCRB kit. Processing in the source paper ran as follows. The immunoSEQ software was used for initial read processing, and the LymphoSeq R package was used for repertoire analyses. Clonality was computed as 1 minus normalized Shannon entropy; Gini coefficient was also calculated for each TRB dataset. Phenotypes of unsorted samples were inferred by mapping TRB sequences from sorted subsets of the recipient or donor onto the same recipient's unsorted samples. TCRdb stores this immuneACCESS table with in-frame sequences only. Part of the clones is absent; in the studies checked, under half of the shortfall reflects unresolved V genes, and no reason is known for the rest. That table furnishes V, J and clone size, whereas the DNA furnished D and trimming. The table records about 2,700 clones for this sample, and not one of them appears only once. The ten largest clonotypes hold more than 9% of the sample.

The data derive from a study of T cells after posttransplantation cyclophosphamide (dated by TCRdb to about 2016). As for the study more broadly: Using TRB sequencing, the study followed how the T cell repertoire rebuilt after myeloablative bone marrow transplantation with posttransplantation cyclophosphamide given as GVHD prophylaxis. Public TRB sequences were compared against a database of over 3,600 sequences linked to responses to pathogens, tumor antigens, self-antigens and alloantigens. Blood from all 35 or so PTCy patients with 1-year posttransplant specimens was subjected to TRB sequencing. In 3 patients, up to roughly 3 additional blood samples taken between 2 and 5.2 years after transplant also underwent TRB sequencing, as did pretransplant blood from several patients. TRA and TRB clonality were tightly correlated in roughly ten samples, so subsequent TCR analyses focused on TRB only. Samples from about 33 PTCy-treated patients and 16 related bone marrow donors of those patients were subjected to antigen receptor sequencing.

Summary of the overall study and its limitations: At 1-2 months, donor-recipient similarity was low but rose over the first year, and the later blood repertoires were often dominated by donor CD8+ memory clones. Across the approximately 47 patients, TRB clonality was highly associated with recipient CMV seropositivity and CMV reactivation, and diversity with PTCy was similar to that in the CNI/methotrexate controls. The TRB repertoires of T cells infiltrating skin or GI tract showed only limited overlap with the TRB repertoires of T cells in blood.

The TCR comes from a male patient between 60 and 69 years old who received an allogeneic stem cell transplant from a related donor and was CMV-positive. In patients who had a transplant, some T cells may come from the graft donor. This specimen was PBMCs, taken after allogeneic stem cell transplant with posttransplant cyclophosphamide. The sequence links TRBV7-2 to TRBJ1-5; a confident D gene designation cannot be given. The DNA sequence follows: TGTGCCAGCAGCTTAGGAGGAGGGAGCAATCAGCCCCAGCATTTT. Translated, this is CASSLGGGSNQPQHF.